This T cell receptor beta chain was retrieved from a study of response to subunit inactivated influenza vaccine. The study's findings and limits: There was a suggestion from the authors that each seasonal influenza vaccination recruits few new T cells.

MiXCR was run by TCRdb on the RT-PCR reads, yielding one entry per CDR3 protein. The sample includes 500,000 to 600,000 distinct CDR3 sequences, 12% to 15% of them seen just once. Per the germline V gene, CDR1 is DFQATT and CDR2 is SNEGSKA (reference sequence). This CDR3 contains 13 residues. Trimming left V 6 bases short and J 2 bases short, with 11 bases between. This clonotype was observed many times. Its specificity is not known. The chain carries TRBV20-1 and TRBJ2-1; D unresolved. The sample in question was PBMCs from blood, obtained roughly 12 days after vaccination. The receptor was isolated from a man between 45 and 60 years old who received an inactivated influenza vaccine. In nucleotides, the CDR3 is TGCAGTGCCCACCGGGCTCCCTACAATGAGCAGTTCTTC. As protein: CSAHRAPYNEQFF.